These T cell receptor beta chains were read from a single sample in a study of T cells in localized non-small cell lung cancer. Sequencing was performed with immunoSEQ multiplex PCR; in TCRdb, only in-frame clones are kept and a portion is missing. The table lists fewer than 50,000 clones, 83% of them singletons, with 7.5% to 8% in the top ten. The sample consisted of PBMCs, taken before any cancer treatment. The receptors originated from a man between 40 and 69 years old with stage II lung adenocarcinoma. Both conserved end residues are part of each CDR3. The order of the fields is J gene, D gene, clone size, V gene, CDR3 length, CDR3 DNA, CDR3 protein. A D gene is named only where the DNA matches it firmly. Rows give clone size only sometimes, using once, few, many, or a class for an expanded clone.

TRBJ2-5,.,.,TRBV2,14,TGTGCCAGCAGTGAATGGGTGAGCCAAGAGACCCAGTACTTC,CASSEWVSQETQYF
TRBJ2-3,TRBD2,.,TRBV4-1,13,TGCGCCAGCAGCCAGGGGGGGACTAGCGGCCAGTATTTT,CASSQGGTSGQYF
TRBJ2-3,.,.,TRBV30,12,TGTGCCTGGGGTCCGTCGACAGATACGCAGTATTTT,CAWGPSTDTQYF
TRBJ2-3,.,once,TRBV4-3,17,TGCGCCAGCAGCTCCCCCCCAACCAACTCCAAAAACGGTACGCAGTATTTT,CASSSPPTNSKNGTQYF
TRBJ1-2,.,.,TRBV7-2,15,TGTGCCAGCAGCGAAGCCGGGACGACCGGAAAAGGCTACACCTTC,CASSEAGTTGKGYTF
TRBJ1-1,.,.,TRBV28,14,TGTGCCAGCAGTTTGGATTGGGGGAACACTGAAGCTTTCTTT,CASSLDWGNTEAFF
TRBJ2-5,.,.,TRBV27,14,TGTGCCAGCAGTATCAGGGAAGGGGCAGAGACCCAGTACTTC,CASSIREGAETQYF
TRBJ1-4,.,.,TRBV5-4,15,TGTGCCAGCAGCATGGGGGGGCCGAGGGGTGAAAAACTGTTTTTT,CASSMGGPRGEKLFF
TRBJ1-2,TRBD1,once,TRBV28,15,TGTGCCAGCAGCCCGCCCGACAGGGCTAACTATGGCTACACCTTC,CASSPPDRANYGYTF
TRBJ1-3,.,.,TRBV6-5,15,TGTGCCAGCAGTTACCGGGGCTACTCTGGAAACACCATATATTTT,CASSYRGYSGNTIYF
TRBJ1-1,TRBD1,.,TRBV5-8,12,TGTGCCAGCAGCTTAGGACAGGCTGAAGCTTTCTTT,CASSLGQAEAFF
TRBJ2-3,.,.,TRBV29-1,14,TGCAGCGTTGGTGTGGACGGAGGCACAGATACGCAGTATTTT,CSVGVDGGTDTQYF
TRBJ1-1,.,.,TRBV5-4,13,TGTGCCAGCAGCTTAGACTACCGCACTGAAGCTTTCTTT,CASSLDYRTEAFF
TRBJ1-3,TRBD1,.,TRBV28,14,TGTGCCAGCCGGGGGACAGGGGATGGAAACACCATATATTTT,CASRGTGDGNTIYF
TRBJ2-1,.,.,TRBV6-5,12,TGTGCCAGCAGTTTTAGCGACAATGAGCAGTTCTTC,CASSFSDNEQFF
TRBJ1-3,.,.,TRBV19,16,TGTGCCAGTAGTACCCCGGCGGTTTGGTCTGGAAACACCATATATTTT,CASSTPAVWSGNTIYF
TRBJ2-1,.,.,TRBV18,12,TGTGCCAGCTCAAACTCCTACAATGAGCAGTTCTTC,CASSNSYNEQFF
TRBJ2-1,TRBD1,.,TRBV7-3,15,TGTGCCAGCAGCCCCACGGGACAGGCCAACAATGAGCAGTTCTTC,CASSPTGQANNEQFF
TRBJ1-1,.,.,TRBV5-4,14,TGTGCCAGCAGCTGGGGGACGGCGAACACTGAAGCTTTCTTT,CASSWGTANTEAFF
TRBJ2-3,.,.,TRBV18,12,TGTGCCAGCTCTCTATGGACAGATACGCAGTATTTT,CASSLWTDTQYF
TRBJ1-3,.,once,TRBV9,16,TGTGCCAGCAGCGTAGGGTCGGTAAACGAGGGATACACCATATATTTT,CASSVGSVNEGYTIYF
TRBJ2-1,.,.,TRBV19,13,TGTGCCACCTCTATACGGGTCTACAATGAGCAGTTCTTC,CATSIRVYNEQFF
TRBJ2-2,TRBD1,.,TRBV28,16,TGTGCCAGCAGCACCCCCCTGAAGGGGGCCCCCGGGGAGCTGTTTTTT,CASSTPLKGAPGELFF
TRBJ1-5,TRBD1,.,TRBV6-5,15,TGTGCCAGCAGTCCTTCAGGGGGGGAAAATCAGCCCCAGCATTTT,CASSPSGGENQPQHF
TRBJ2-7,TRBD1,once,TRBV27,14,TGTGCCAGCAGTCCCTCAGGGGGCCGCTACGAGCAGTACTTC,CASSPSGGRYEQYF
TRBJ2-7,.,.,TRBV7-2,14,TGTGCCAGCACTACCGATAGGACAGCCTACGAGCAGTACTTC,CASTTDRTAYEQYF
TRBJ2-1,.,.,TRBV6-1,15,TGTGCCAGCAGTGGGGATAGCGCGGGGTACAATGAGCAGTTCTTC,CASSGDSAGYNEQFF
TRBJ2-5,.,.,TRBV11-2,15,TGTGCCAGCAGTCCCGGGGGAGACTTTTTTAAGACCCAGTACTTC,CASSPGGDFFKTQYF
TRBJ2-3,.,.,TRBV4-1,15,TGCGCCAGCAGCCAAGCCGTTGGTTTGGCAGATACGCAGTATTTT,CASSQAVGLADTQYF
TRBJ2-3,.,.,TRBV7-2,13,TGTGCCAGCAGCTCAGTAGGGGCAGATACGCAGTATTTT,CASSSVGADTQYF
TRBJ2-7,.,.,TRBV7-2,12,TGTGCCAGCAGCTTAGGAGGGTCCGAGCAGTACTTC,CASSLGGSEQYF
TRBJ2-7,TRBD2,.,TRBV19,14,TGTGCCAGTAGTATGGGTCTAGCGGGGGGTGAGCAGTACTTC,CASSMGLAGGEQYF
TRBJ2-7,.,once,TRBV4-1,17,TGCGCCAGCAGCCAAGATCTCAGGGTAGGCAAAGTCTACGAGCAGTACTTC,CASSQDLRVGKVYEQYF
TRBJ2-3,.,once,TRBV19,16,TGTGCCAGTAGTCAGGACGGATCCATATGGGCAGATACGCAGTATTTT,CASSQDGSIWADTQYF
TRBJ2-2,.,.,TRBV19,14,TGTGCCAGTAGACGCACTTTTAACACCGGGGAGCTGTTTTTT,CASRRTFNTGELFF
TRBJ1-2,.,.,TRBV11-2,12,TGTGCCAGCAGCAGAAAGACCTATGGCTACACCTTC,CASSRKTYGYTF
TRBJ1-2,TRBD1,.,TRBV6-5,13,TGTGCCAGCAGACAGGGGGATAACTATGGCTACACCTTC,CASRQGDNYGYTF
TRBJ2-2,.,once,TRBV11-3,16,TGTGCCAGCAGTAAAGGGGGGCTTACAAACACCGGGGAGCTGTTTTTT,CASSKGGLTNTGELFF
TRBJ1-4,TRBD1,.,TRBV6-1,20,TGTGCCAGCAGTGTAGCGGGCCAACTCCGGGACAGGGGAAATAGGGAAAAACTGTTTTTT,CASSVAGQLRDRGNREKLFF
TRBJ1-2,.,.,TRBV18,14,TGTGCCAGCTCACCCGGGGCGGGGACACGGGGCTACACCTTC,CASSPGAGTRGYTF
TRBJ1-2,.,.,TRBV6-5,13,TGTGCCAGCAGCCAAACCTCGGAGACGGGCTACACCTTC,CASSQTSETGYTF
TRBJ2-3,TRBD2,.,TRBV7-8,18,TGTGCCAGCAGCTTAACCCGGACTAGCGGGACTATGGCAGATACGCAGTATTTT,CASSLTRTSGTMADTQYF
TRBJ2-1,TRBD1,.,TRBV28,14,TGTGCCAGCACCGACAGGGACGCGGACAATGAGCAGTTCTTC,CASTDRDADNEQFF
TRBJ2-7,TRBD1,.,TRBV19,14,TGTGCCAGTAGTATCGGGACAGGGTCCTACGAGCAGTACTTC,CASSIGTGSYEQYF
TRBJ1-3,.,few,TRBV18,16,TGTGCCAGCTCACCTGAGACAGACAGGTCTGGAAACACCATATATTTT,CASSPETDRSGNTIYF
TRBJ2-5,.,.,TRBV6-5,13,TGTGCCAGCCCAACGCGGGGACTGGAGACCCAGTACTTC,CASPTRGLETQYF
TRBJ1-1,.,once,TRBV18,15,TGTGCCAGCTCACCATCGGGCCGGATGAACACTGAAGCTTTCTTT,CASSPSGRMNTEAFF
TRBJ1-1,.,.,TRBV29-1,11,TGCAGCGTTCTCGGACGGCCTGAAGCTTTCTTT,CSVLGRPEAFF